This T cell receptor beta chain was recovered during a study of CD8 T cells in ankylosing spondylitis (dated by TCRdb to about 2017). A note on the overall study: The study profiled T cell receptor beta repertoires in healthy donors and ankylosing spondylitis patients to find disease-linked TCR variants. The full study cohort comprised about 24 ankylosing spondylitis patients and approximately 100 healthy donors. Peripheral blood samples were taken, and synovial fluid was additionally collected from ankylosing spondylitis patients.

Note on this clonotype: This receptor's antigen is unknown. No much larger clone exists at a distance of one base, and base qualities are not known.

The germline V gene yields SQVTM for CDR1 and ANQGSEA for CDR2. Including cysteine and phenylalanine, the CDR3 has 12 amino acids. Solely the CDR3 DNA is kept, with 36 bases framed from the first base. V gives up 3 bases and J gives up 0 bases, and the segment between their germline ends measures 5 bases. What the authors observed across the whole study: Some of the motif variants had been reported before in the synovial fluid and blood of reactive arthritis patients, a finding that suggests common disease-initiation mechanisms. According to the report, matched synovial fluid samples from ankylosing spondylitis patients were significantly enriched for the disease-linked clones. A TCR beta motif made up of roughly eight highly homologous amino acid variants appeared to be characteristic of blood from ankylosing spondylitis patients. In peripheral blood, the disease-linked clones were found at relatively low frequencies and had a CD8+ phenotype.

Sequencing instrument: Illumina HiSeq 2500. TCR beta libraries were prepared by quantitative 5'-RACE with molecular barcodes. Regarding the original processing steps: A new computational method based on a probabilistic model of VDJ rearrangement was used to identify disease-linked TCR variants. The public reads were quality trimmed at Q25 with fastp and then assembled into clones with MiXCR by TCRdb, keeping productive beta chains. CDR3 protein sequences are deduplicated, and each keeps its most common genes and DNA. TCRdb, rather than the study authors, made the V and J calls. This sample has approximately 300,000 distinct CDR3 sequences in its table, and 15% to 20% of those were observed once. In total, the top ten clones hold about 8.2% of the sample.

This sequence originates from a male donor with ankylosing spondylitis or in good health (not recorded which). Material for sequencing was blood, either unsorted or a sorted T cell fraction (not recorded which). The V and J genes are TRBV29-1 and TRBJ2-5; there is no confident call for the D gene. The DNA sequence is given as TGCAGCGTTGAGAAGTACCAAGAGACCCAGTACTTC. This translates into CSVEKYQETQYF.